These 19 T cell receptor beta chains were sequenced from one sample in a study of CD8+ T cells in alopecia areata. Sequencing used cDNA as its template, made by extracting RNA and reverse transcribing it. TCRdb's copy holds only in-frame clones and misses some; the assay was immunoSEQ multiplex PCR. Of a few hundred thousand clones in the sample, about two fifths are singletons; the top ten hold just under 0.5%. Stated treatment: oral pan-JAK inhibitor, 5-10 mg twice daily. The sample consisted of CD4+ T cells sorted from blood, taken between weeks 30 and 35, from a patient treated with tofacitinib. The receptors here all came from a human donor with alopecia areata.

V and J are TRBV6-5 and TRBJ2-7; D not resolved. Per the germline V gene, CDR1 is MNHEY and CDR2 is SVGAGI. V lost 9 bases, J lost 0 bases, and 9 bases lay in between. The CDR3 extends over 12 amino acids. The CDR3 bases are TGTGCCAGTTCCGACAACTCCTACGAGCAGTACTTC. This sequence encodes CASSDNSYEQYF.

The gene calls are TRBV15 and TRBJ2-7; 10 bases are shared with TRBD1. The CDR3 runs to 17 residues. CDR1 and CDR2 (germline): LNHNV, YYDKDF (reference sequence). The trim removed 2 bases at V and 2 bases at J, leaving 9 bases unmatched. CDR3: CATSRSHPGQGTYEQYF. Here the CDR3 DNA reads TGTGCCACCAGCAGATCGCACCCGGGACAGGGGACCTACGAGCAGTACTTC. The full variable domain, with the rest looked up from reference TRBV15 and TRBJ2-7, is DAMVIQNPRYQVTQFGKPVTLSCSQTLNHNVMYWYQQKSSQAPKLLFHYYDKDFNNEADTPDNFQSRRPNTSFCFLDIRSPGLGDTAMYLCATSRSHPGQGTYEQYFGPGTRLTVT.

There are a few counts of this clone. This chain links TRBV19 with TRBJ2-2; no definite D call. Trimming stripped 8 bases from V and 1 base from J, with 20 bases between. Germline V CDR1 and CDR2: LNHDA, SQIVND (reference sequence). This CDR3 contains 17 residues. CDR3 bases: TGTGCCAGTGAGCCGAAGGGCGCAATTAGGAACACCGGGGAGCTGTTTTTT. This gives the protein CASEPKGAIRNTGELFF.

The genes are TRBV18 and TRBJ2-7; either TRBD1 or TRBD2 may supply D (5 bases each). The CDR3 spans 16 residues. Germline V gene lookup returns CDR1 KGHSH and CDR2 LQKENI. Deletions cut 6 bases from V and 1 base from J, with 19 bases between. Here the CDR3 reads CASSRQYGTESYEQYF. DNA of the CDR3: TGTGCCAGCTCCCGACAGTACGGGACGGAGTCCTACGAGCAGTACTTC.

A few counts support this clone. The V and J genes are TRBV6-5 and TRBJ1-1; D gene unclear. From germline, CDR1 is MNHEY and CDR2 SVGAGI. V dropped 5 bases and J dropped 5 bases, with 6 bases sitting between them. This CDR3 comprises 11 residues. The CDR3 DNA reads TGTGCCAGCAGTAAGGGAACTGAAGCTTTCTTT. This translates into CASSKGTEAFF.

This clone was seen more than once but under ten times. In DNA, the CDR3 is TGTGCCAGCAGTTTCGAGAACACTGAAGCTTTCTTT. It yields the protein CASSFENTEAFF. The genes are TRBV6-6 and TRBJ1-1, with D hard to call. Trimming removed 4 bases at V and 1 base at J, with 4 bases between. This CDR3 is 12 amino acids long. From germline, CDR1 is MNHNY and CDR2 SVGAGI (reference sequence).

Many counts were recorded for this clone. This sequence joins TRBV23-1 and TRBJ2-5; tentative D call: TRBD2 (6 bases). TRBV23-1 is an open reading frame whose function is uncertain. The V gene lost 0 bases and the J gene lost 0 bases, with 17 bases spanning the gap. CDR3 length: 18 amino acids. CDR3 in amino acids: CASSQSRIAVAYQETQYF. CDR3 DNA sequence: TGCGCCAGCAGTCAATCGAGGATAGCGGTAGCGTACCAAGAGACCCAGTACTTC.

This clone was detected only a few times. The V and J genes are TRBV10-3 and TRBJ1-1; 7 bases map to TRBD1. The J segment lost 4 bases and the V segment lost 2 bases, leaving 7 bases of the junction unmatched. Germline lookup yields CDR1 ENHRY and CDR2 SYGVKD. This CDR3 has 15 amino acids. CDR3 sequence reads: CAISERQGWSTEAFF. CDR3 in DNA: TGTGCCATCAGTGAGCGACAGGGTTGGAGCACTGAAGCTTTCTTT.

The chain combines TRBV2 with TRBJ1-5, with 8 bases lining up with TRBD1. CDR1 is SNHLY, CDR2 FYNNEI, per germline. CDR3 length: 15 residues. The junction had 8 bases not matched to a gene; V was cut back by 6 bases and J by 4 bases. The CDR3 protein is CASRDGQGFNQPQHF. The CDR3 nucleotides read TGTGCCAGCAGAGACGGACAGGGCTTTAATCAGCCCCAGCATTTT.

This clone was seen a handful of times. V gene TRBV5-1 combines with J gene TRBJ1-2; 7 nucleotides align to TRBD1. J gave up 7 bases and V 7 bases, and 10 bases lay outside the gene matches. The CDR3 extends over 13 amino acids. Germline-derived CDR1 and CDR2 are SGHRS and YFSETQ. CDR3 sequence reads: CASQIGDSGGYTF. The CDR3 nucleotides are TGCGCCAGCCAGATCGGGGACAGTGGTGGCTACACCTTC.

The chain carries TRBV27 and TRBJ2-1; TRBD2 matches 10 bases. The CDR3 covers 14 residues. Germline V gives CDR1 MNHEY, CDR2 SMNVEV (reference sequence). After removal of 6 bases from V and 7 bases from J, the junction contained 6 bases not matched to a gene. The CDR3 is CASSKRGGPNEQFF. In nucleotides, the CDR3 is TGTGCCAGCAGCAAGCGGGGGGGCCCGAATGAGCAGTTCTTC.

This clone showed up just a few times. Other nucleotide sequences from this sample produce the same CDR3. J is TRBJ1-5 and V is TRBV27; TRBD1 might be the D (6 bases). The CDR3 has 13 amino acids. V lost 8 bases and J lost 1, with 9 bases in between. Germline CDR1 reads MNHEY; CDR2 reads SMNVEV (reference sequence). Written as DNA, the CDR3 is TGTGCCAGCGGGGGGCAGAGCAATCAGCCCCAGCATTTT. This translates into CASGGQSNQPQHF.

This chain joins TRBV6-6 and TRBJ2-7, with unresolved D. Germline CDR1 reads MNHNY; CDR2 reads SVGAGI (reference sequence). CDR3 length equals 12 residues. V was shortened by 6 bases and J by 1 base, with 7 bases between the two germline ends. This chain's CDR3 is CASRPSSYEQYF. The CDR3 DNA is TGTGCCAGCAGGCCTTCGTCCTACGAGCAGTACTTC.

This clone was counted only a few times. The chain uses TRBV30 and TRBJ1-1; no firm D call. Deletions cut 0 bases from V and 0 bases from J, with 8 bases between. CDR1 and CDR2 from the germline V gene are GTSNPN and SVGIG (reference sequence). This CDR3 spans 14 amino acids. The CDR3 here is CAWSVLYVNTEAFF. The CDR3 coding sequence is TGTGCCTGGAGTGTATTATACGTGAACACTGAAGCTTTCTTT.

This chain links TRBV18 with TRBJ1-1; 8 nucleotides match TRBD1. The V gene end was trimmed by 4 bases and the J gene end by 1 base; junction bases not matched to a gene: 2. Germline V gene lookup returns CDR1 KGHSH and CDR2 LQKENI. The CDR3 loop spans 14 amino acids. CDR3 residues: CASSQGTGNTEAFF. The CDR3 DNA follows: TGTGCCAGCTCACAGGGGACAGGGAACACTGAAGCTTTCTTT. Based on the CDR3 plus reference TRBV18 and TRBJ1-1, the full variable domain is NAGVMQNPRHLVRRRGQEARLRCSPMKGHSHVYWYRQLPEEGLKFMVYLQKENIIDESGMPKERFSAEFPKEGPSILRIQQVVRGDSAAYFCASSQGTGNTEAFFGQGTRLTVV.

In this sample, this clone turned up a few times. The chain recombines TRBV5-1 with TRBJ2-7; 7 bases line up with TRBD1. CDR1 and CDR2 (germline): SGHRS, YFSETQ. V lost 0 bases to trimming and J lost 5 bases; unmatched junction nucleotides: 5. The CDR3 sequence is 14 residues long. The CDR3 spells CASSLVRGSDEQYF. CDR3 nucleotides: TGCGCCAGCAGCTTGGTCAGGGGGTCGGACGAGCAGTACTTC. Supplemented by reference TRBV5-1 and TRBJ2-7, the full variable domain reads KAGVTQTPRYLIKTRGQQVTLSCSPISGHRSVSWYQQTPGQGLQFLFEYFSETQRNKGNFPGRFSGRQFSNSRSEMNVSTLELGDSALYLCASSLVRGSDEQYFGPGTRLTVT.

CDR3 bases: TGTGCCAGTAGTACCCAAACAGGGTCCCACGAGCAGTACTTC. It codes for CASSTQTGSHEQYF. The J gene is TRBJ2-7, the V gene TRBV19, with D possibly being TRBD1 (6 bases). The CDR3 contains 14 residues. The germline V gene has CDR1 LNHDA and CDR2 SQIVND (reference sequence). Between the trimmed V and J ends, which lost 4 bases and 5 bases, there was a span of 15 bases.

This rearrangement joins TRBV6-5 to TRBJ1-2; D may be TRBD1 (5 bases). V lost 2 bases and J 8 bases, leaving 15 bases between the germline ends. The CDR3 is made up of 14 amino acids. Germline V gene data show CDR1 as MNHEY and CDR2 as SVGAGI. CDR3 in DNA: TGTGCCAGCAGTTACGAGGGGAGGGTTGGCGGCTACACCTTC. It specifies CASSYEGRVGGYTF.

This clone was counted a few times. The chain employs TRBV19 and TRBJ1-1; a weak D match, TRBD1 (5 bases). Trimming removed 3 bases from V and 6 bases from J, with 8 bases in between. The CDR3 has 12 amino acids. Germline CDR1 and CDR2: LNHDA and SQIVND (reference sequence). The CDR3 DNA reads TGTGCCAGTAGTATTCGGGGCGCTGAAGCTTTCTTT. This encodes CASSIRGAEAFF.